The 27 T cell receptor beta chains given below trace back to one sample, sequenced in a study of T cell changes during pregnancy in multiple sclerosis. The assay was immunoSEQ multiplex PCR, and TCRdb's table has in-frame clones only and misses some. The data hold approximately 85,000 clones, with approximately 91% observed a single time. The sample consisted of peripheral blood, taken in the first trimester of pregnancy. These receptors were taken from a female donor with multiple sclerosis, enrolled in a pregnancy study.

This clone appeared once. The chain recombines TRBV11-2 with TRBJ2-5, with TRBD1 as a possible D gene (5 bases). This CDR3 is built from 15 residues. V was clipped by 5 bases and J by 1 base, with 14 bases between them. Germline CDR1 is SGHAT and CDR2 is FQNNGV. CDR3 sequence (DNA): TGTGCCAGCAGCCAGGAGAGACAGATCCAAGAGACCCAGTACTTC. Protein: CASSQERQIQETQYF. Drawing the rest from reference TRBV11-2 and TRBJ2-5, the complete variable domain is EAGVAQSPRYKIIEKRQSVAFWCNPISGHATLYWYQQILGQGPKLLIQFQNNGVVDDSQLPKDRFSAERLKGVDSTLKIQPAKLEDSAVYLCASSQERQIQETQYFGPGTRLLVL.

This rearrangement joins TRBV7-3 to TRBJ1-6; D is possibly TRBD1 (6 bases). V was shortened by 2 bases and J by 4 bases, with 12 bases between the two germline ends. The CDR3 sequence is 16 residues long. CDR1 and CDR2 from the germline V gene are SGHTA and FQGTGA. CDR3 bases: TGTGCCAGCAGCTTAGGATTCGGACAGTATAATTCACCCCTCCACTTT. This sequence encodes CASSLGFGQYNSPLHF.

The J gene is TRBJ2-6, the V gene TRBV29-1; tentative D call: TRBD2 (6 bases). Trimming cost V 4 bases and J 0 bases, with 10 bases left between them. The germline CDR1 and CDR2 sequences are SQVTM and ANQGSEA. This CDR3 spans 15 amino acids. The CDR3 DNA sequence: TGCAGCGTTGTTAGCGGTAGCTCTGGGGCCAACGTCCTGACTTTC. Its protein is CSVVSGSSGANVLTF.

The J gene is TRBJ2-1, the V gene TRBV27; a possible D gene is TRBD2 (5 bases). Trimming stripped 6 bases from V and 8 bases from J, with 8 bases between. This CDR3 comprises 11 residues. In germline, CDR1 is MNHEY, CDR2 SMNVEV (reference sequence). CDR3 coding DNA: TGTGCCAGCAGGCACGGGGATGAGCAGTTCTTC. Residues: CASRHGDEQFF.

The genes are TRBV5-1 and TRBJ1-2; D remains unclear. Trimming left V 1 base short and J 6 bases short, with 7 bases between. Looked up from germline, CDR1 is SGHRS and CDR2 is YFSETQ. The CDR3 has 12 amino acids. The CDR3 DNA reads TGCGCCAGCAGCTTGCACGGGGATGGCTACACCTTC. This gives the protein CASSLHGDGYTF.

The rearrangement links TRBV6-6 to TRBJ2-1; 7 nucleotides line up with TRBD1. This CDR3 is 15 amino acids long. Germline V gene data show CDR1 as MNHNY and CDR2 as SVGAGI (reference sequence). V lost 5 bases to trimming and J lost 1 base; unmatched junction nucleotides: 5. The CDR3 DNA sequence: TGTGCCAGCAGTCGACAGGGTAGTTCCTACAATGAGCAGTTCTTC. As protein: CASSRQGSSYNEQFF.

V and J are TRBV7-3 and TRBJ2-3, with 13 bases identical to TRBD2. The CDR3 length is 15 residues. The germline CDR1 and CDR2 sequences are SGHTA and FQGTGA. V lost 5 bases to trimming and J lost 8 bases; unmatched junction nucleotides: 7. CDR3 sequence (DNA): TGTGCCAGCAGCCCGGGACTAGCGGGGCAAGGTACGCAGTATTTT. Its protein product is CASSPGLAGQGTQYF.

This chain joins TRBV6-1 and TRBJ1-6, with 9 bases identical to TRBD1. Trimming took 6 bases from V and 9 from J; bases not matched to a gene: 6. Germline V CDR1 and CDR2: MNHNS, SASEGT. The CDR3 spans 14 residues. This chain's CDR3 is CASRPGTGSSPLHF. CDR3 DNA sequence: TGTGCCAGCAGGCCCGGGACAGGGAGTTCACCCCTCCACTTT.

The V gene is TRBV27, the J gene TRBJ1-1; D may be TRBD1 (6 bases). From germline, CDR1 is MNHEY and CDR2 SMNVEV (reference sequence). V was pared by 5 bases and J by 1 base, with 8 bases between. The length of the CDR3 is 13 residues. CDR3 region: CASSMDRNTEAFF. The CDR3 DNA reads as TGTGCCAGCAGTATGGACAGGAACACTGAAGCTTTCTTT.

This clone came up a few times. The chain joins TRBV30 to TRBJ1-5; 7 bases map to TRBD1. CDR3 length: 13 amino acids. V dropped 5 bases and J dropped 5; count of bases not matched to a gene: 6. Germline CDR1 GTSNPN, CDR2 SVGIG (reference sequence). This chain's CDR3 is CAWGDRADQPQHF. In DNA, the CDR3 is TGTGCCTGGGGAGACAGGGCCGATCAGCCCCAGCATTTT.

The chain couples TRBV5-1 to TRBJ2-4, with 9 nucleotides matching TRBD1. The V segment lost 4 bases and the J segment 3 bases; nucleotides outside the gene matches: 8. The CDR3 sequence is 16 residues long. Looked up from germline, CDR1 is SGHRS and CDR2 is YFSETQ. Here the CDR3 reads CASSRETGGGKNIQYF. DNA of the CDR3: TGCGCCAGCAGCAGAGAGACAGGGGGAGGCAAAAACATTCAGTACTTC.

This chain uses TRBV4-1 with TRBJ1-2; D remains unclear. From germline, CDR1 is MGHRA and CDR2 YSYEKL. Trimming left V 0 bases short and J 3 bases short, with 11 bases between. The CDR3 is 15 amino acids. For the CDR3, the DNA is TGCGCCAGCAGCCAAGAACACATGTTACACTATGGCTACACCTTC. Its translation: CASSQEHMLHYGYTF.

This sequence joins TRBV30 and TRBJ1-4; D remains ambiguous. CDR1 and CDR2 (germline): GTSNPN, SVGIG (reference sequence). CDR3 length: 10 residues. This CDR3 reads CACEEGKLFF. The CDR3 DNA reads TGTGCTTGTGAGGAGGGAAAACTGTTTTTT.

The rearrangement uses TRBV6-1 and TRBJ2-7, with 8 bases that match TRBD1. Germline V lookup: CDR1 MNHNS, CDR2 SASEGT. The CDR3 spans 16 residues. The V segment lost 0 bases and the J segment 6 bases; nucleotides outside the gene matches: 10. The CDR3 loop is CASSEAWTGNALEQYF. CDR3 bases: TGTGCCAGCAGTGAAGCATGGACAGGGAATGCTCTCGAGCAGTACTTC.

The CDR3 nucleotides are TGCGCCAGCAGCCAAGATTTAATAGGGAGCTATGGCTACACCTTC. Protein product: CASSQDLIGSYGYTF. The rearrangement joins TRBV4-3 to TRBJ1-2, with no clear D. The CDR3 is 15 amino acids. Germline CDR1 and CDR2: LGHNA and YSLEER. The germline V and J ends were trimmed by 0 bases and 4 bases, with 12 bases remaining between them.

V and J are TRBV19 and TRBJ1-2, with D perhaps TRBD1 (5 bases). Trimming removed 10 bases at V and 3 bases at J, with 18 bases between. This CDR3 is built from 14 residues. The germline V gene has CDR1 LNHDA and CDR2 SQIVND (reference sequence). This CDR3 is CATQRGGVDYGYTF. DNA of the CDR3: TGTGCCACCCAGCGGGGAGGGGTTGACTATGGCTACACCTTC.

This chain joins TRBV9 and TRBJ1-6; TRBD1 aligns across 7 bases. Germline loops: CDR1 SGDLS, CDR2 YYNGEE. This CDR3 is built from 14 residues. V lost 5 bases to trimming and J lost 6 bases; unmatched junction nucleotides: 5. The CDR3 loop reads CASSAGTVNSPLHF. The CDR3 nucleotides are TGTGCCAGCAGTGCCGGGACAGTTAATTCACCCCTCCACTTT.

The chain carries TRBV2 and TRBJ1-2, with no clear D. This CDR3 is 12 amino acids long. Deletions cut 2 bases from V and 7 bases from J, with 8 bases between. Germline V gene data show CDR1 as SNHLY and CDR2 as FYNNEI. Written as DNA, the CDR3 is TGTGCCAGCAGTGAATTACGGTTTGGCTACACCTTC. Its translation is CASSELRFGYTF.

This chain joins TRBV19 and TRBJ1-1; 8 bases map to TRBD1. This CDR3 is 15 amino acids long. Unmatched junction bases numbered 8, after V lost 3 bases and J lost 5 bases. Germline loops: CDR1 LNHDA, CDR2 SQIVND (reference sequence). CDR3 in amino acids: CASSIYRGGATEAFF. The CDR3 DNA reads TGTGCCAGTAGTATCTACAGGGGGGGGGCAACTGAAGCTTTCTTT.

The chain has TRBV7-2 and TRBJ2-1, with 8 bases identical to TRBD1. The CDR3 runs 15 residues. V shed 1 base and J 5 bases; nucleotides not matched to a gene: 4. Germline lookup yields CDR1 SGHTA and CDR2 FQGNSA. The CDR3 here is CASSLVQGANNEQFF. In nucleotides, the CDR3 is TGTGCCAGCAGCTTAGTTCAGGGGGCTAACAATGAGCAGTTCTTC.

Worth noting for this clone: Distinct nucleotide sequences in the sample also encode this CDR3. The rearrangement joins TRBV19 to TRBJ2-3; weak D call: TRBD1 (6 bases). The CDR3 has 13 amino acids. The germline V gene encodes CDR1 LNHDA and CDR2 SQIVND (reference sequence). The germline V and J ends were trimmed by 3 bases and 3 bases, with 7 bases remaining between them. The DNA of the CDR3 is TGTGCCAGTAGTATTCAGGGGACAGATACGCAGTATTTT. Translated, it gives CASSIQGTDTQYF. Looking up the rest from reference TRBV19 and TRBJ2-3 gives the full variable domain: DGGITQSPKYLFRKEGQNVTLSCEQNLNHDAMYWYRQDPGQGLRLIYYSQIVNDFQKGDIAEGYSVSREKKESFPLTVTSAQKNPTAFYLCASSIQGTDTQYFGPGTRLTVL.

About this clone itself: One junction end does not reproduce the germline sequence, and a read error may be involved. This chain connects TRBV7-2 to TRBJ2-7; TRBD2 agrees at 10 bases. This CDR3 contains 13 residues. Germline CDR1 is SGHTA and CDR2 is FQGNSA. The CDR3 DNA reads TGTGCCAGCAGCCTAGGAAGGCTAGCGGGGGTGGTCTTC. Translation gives CASSLGRLAGVVF.

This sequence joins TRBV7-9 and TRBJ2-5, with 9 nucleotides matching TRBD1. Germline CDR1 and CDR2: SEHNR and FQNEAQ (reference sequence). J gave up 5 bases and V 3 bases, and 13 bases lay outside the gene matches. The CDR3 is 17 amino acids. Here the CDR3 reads CASSFYIWTGERETQYF. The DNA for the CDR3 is TGTGCCAGCAGCTTTTATATCTGGACAGGGGAGAGGGAGACCCAGTACTTC.

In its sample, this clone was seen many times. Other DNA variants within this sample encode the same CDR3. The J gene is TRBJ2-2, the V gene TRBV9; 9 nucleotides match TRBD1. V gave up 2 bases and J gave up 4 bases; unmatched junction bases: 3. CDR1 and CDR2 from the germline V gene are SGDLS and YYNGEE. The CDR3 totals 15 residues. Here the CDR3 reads CASSVETGGTGELFF. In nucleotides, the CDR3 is TGTGCCAGCAGCGTTGAGACAGGGGGCACCGGGGAGCTGTTTTTT.

CDR3 sequence (DNA): TGTGCCAGTAGTGCCACCGGGACTGCCTACGAGCAGTACTTC. Translated: CASSATGTAYEQYF. The J gene is TRBJ2-7, the V gene TRBV19, with a tentative D call TRBD2 (6 bases). Germline V gene data show CDR1 as LNHDA and CDR2 as SQIVND (reference sequence). This CDR3 has 14 amino acids. Deletions cut 5 bases from V and 2 bases from J, with 13 bases between.

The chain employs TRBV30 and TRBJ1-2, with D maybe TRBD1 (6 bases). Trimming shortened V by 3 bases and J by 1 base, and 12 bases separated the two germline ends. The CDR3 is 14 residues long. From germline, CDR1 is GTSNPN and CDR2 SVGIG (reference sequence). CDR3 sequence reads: CAWSQGGGNYGYTF. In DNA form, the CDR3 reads TGTGCCTGGAGCCAAGGGGGGGGTAACTATGGCTACACCTTC.

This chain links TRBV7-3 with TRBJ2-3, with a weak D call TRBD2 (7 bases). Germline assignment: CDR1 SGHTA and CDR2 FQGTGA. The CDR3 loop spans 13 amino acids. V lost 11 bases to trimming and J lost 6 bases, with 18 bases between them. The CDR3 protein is CASGRGSPDTQYF. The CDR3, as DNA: TGTGCCTCAGGGAGGGGGTCGCCCGATACGCAGTATTTT.